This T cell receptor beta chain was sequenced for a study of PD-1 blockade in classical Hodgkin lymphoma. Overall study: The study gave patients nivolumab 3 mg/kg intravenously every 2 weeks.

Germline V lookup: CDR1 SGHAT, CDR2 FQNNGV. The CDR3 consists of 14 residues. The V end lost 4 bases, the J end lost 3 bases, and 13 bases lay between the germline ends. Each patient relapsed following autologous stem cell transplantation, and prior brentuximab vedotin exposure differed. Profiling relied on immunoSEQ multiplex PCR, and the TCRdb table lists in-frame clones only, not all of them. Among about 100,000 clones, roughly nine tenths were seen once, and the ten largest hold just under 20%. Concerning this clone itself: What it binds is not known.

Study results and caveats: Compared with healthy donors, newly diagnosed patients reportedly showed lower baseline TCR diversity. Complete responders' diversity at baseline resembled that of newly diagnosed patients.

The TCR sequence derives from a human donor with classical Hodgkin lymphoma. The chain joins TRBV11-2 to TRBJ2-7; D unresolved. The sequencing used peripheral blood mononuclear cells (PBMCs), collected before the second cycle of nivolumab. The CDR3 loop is CASSWAGFNYEQYF. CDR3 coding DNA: TGTGCCAGCAGCTGGGCCGGGTTTAACTACGAGCAGTACTTC. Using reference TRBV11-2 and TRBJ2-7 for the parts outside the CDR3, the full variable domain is EAGVAQSPRYKIIEKRQSVAFWCNPISGHATLYWYQQILGQGPKLLIQFQNNGVVDDSQLPKDRFSAERLKGVDSTLKIQPAKLEDSAVYLCASSWAGFNYEQYFGPGTRLTVT.